The rows below give T cell receptor beta chains drawn from one sample of a study of shared clonotypes between healthy human individuals. Sequenced by immunoSEQ multiplex PCR; TCRdb stores in-frame clones only, minus some. The data contain some 1,400,000 clones, approximately 96% of them singletons. The specimen sequenced was naive CD4+ T cells sorted from blood. These receptors were obtained from a man in his thirties or forties in good health. CDR3s include the opening cysteine and the closing phenylalanine or tryptophan. D genes are given only for firm matches. Size is omitted from some rows. Given values are once, few, many or a class for expanded clones.

V gene: TRBV28; J gene: TRBJ1-5; D gene: TRBD1; clone size: once; CDR3 protein: CASSEPTGGQNQPQHF; CDR3 DNA: TGTGCCAGCAGCGAGCCGACAGGGGGCCAGAATCAGCCCCAGCATTTT
V gene: TRBV7-2; J gene: TRBJ2-5; D gene: .; clone size: .; CDR3 protein: CASSFSGTGEETQYF; CDR3 DNA: TGTGCCAGCAGCTTCTCCGGGACTGGAGAAGAGACCCAGTACTTC
V gene: TRBV7-2; J gene: TRBJ2-5; D gene: TRBD1; clone size: .; CDR3 protein: CASSSGQGETQYF; CDR3 DNA: TGTGCCAGCAGCTCTGGACAGGGGGAGACCCAGTACTTC
V gene: TRBV6-5; J gene: TRBJ2-7; D gene: TRBD2; clone size: .; CDR3 protein: CASSYTREGLEQYF; CDR3 DNA: TGTGCCAGCAGTTACACCAGGGAGGGGCTCGAGCAGTACTTC
V gene: TRBV5-1; J gene: TRBJ2-1; D gene: TRBD2; clone size: once; CDR3 protein: CASSLGLAGTIYNEQFF; CDR3 DNA: TGCGCCAGCAGCTTGGGTTTAGCGGGAACAATATACAATGAGCAGTTCTTC
V gene: TRBV27; J gene: TRBJ2-1; D gene: TRBD2; clone size: .; CDR3 protein: CASSFGLAGGYNEQFF; CDR3 DNA: TGTGCCAGCAGTTTCGGACTAGCGGGAGGGTACAATGAGCAGTTCTTC
V gene: TRBV10-3; J gene: TRBJ1-4; D gene: .; clone size: few; CDR3 protein: CAISESDEKLFF; CDR3 DNA: TGTGCCATCAGTGAGTCCGATGAAAAACTGTTTTTT
V gene: TRBV4-3; J gene: TRBJ2-7; D gene: .; clone size: .; CDR3 protein: CASSQVAGRYEQYF; CDR3 DNA: TGCGCCAGCAGCCAAGTGGCGGGAAGGTACGAGCAGTACTTC
V gene: TRBV5-5; J gene: TRBJ2-7; D gene: .; clone size: .; CDR3 protein: CASSLGAGRTRQYF; CDR3 DNA: TGTGCCAGCAGCTTGGGGGCCGGGCGGACCCGGCAGTACTTC
V gene: TRBV9; J gene: TRBJ2-1; D gene: .; clone size: .; CDR3 protein: CASSVARRPTLNEQFF; CDR3 DNA: TGTGCCAGCAGCGTAGCTAGACGACCAACTTTAAATGAGCAGTTCTTC
V gene: TRBV5-6; J gene: TRBJ2-1; D gene: TRBD2; clone size: .; CDR3 protein: CASSLGLAVYNEQFF; CDR3 DNA: TGTGCCAGCAGCTTGGGACTAGCGGTATACAATGAGCAGTTCTTC
V gene: TRBV12-5; J gene: TRBJ2-1; D gene: .; clone size: .; CDR3 protein: CASGLDQRLPPNEQFF; CDR3 DNA: TGTGCTAGTGGTTTGGACCAACGACTACCCCCCAATGAGCAGTTCTTC
V gene: TRBV27; J gene: TRBJ2-7; D gene: TRBD1; clone size: .; CDR3 protein: CASSSSPGQGINEQYF; CDR3 DNA: TGTGCCAGCAGTTCAAGTCCGGGACAGGGGATAAACGAGCAGTACTTC
V gene: TRBV7-3; J gene: TRBJ2-2; D gene: TRBD2; clone size: .; CDR3 protein: CASSPLAGANTGELFF; CDR3 DNA: TGTGCCAGCAGCCCCCTGGCGGGAGCGAACACCGGGGAGCTGTTTTTT
V gene: TRBV28; J gene: TRBJ2-2; D gene: .; clone size: .; CDR3 protein: CASSLEGLGELFF; CDR3 DNA: TGTGCCAGCAGTTTGGAGGGGCTCGGGGAGCTGTTTTTT
V gene: TRBV18; J gene: TRBJ2-1; D gene: TRBD2; clone size: .; CDR3 protein: CASSPLRLAGDNEQFF; CDR3 DNA: TGTGCCAGCTCCCCCCTCCGACTAGCGGGAGACAATGAGCAGTTCTTC
V gene: TRBV10-1; J gene: TRBJ2-7; D gene: TRBD2; clone size: .; CDR3 protein: CASSGDPAGEGEQYF; CDR3 DNA: TGCGCCAGCAGTGGAGACCCGGCGGGAGAGGGCGAGCAGTACTTC
V gene: TRBV18; J gene: TRBJ1-1; D gene: TRBD1; clone size: once; CDR3 protein: CASSSRQGTTEAFF; CDR3 DNA: TGTGCCAGCTCATCAAGACAGGGAACCACTGAAGCTTTCTTT
V gene: TRBV5-8; J gene: TRBJ2-2; D gene: .; clone size: .; CDR3 protein: CASDSRGATGELFF; CDR3 DNA: TGTGCCAGCGACTCAAGGGGGGCGACCGGGGAGCTGTTTTTT
V gene: TRBV14; J gene: TRBJ2-2; D gene: .; clone size: .; CDR3 protein: CASSQHVIATGELFF; CDR3 DNA: TGTGCCAGCAGCCAACATGTTATTGCAACCGGGGAGCTGTTTTTT
V gene: TRBV7-9; J gene: TRBJ2-3; D gene: TRBD2; clone size: .; CDR3 protein: CASSKAGAGTDTQYF; CDR3 DNA: TGTGCCAGCAGCAAAGCGGGAGCGGGCACAGATACGCAGTATTTT
V gene: TRBV7-9; J gene: TRBJ2-2; D gene: .; clone size: .; CDR3 protein: CASAPSSELFF; CDR3 DNA: TGTGCCAGCGCCCCCTCTTCGGAGCTGTTTTTT
V gene: TRBV7-2; J gene: TRBJ2-5; D gene: .; clone size: many; CDR3 protein: CASSPKKGGMETQYF; CDR3 DNA: TGTGCCAGCAGCCCCAAAAAGGGAGGTATGGAGACCCAGTACTTC
V gene: TRBV7-2; J gene: TRBJ2-7; D gene: TRBD2; clone size: once; CDR3 protein: CASSPQSGRREYEQYF; CDR3 DNA: TGTGCCAGCAGCCCTCAAAGCGGGAGAAGGGAGTACGAGCAGTACTTC
V gene: TRBV19; J gene: TRBJ1-5; D gene: .; clone size: .; CDR3 protein: CASRLGLAGQPQHF; CDR3 DNA: TGTGCCAGTAGACTAGGACTGGCTGGCCAGCCCCAGCATTTT
V gene: TRBV18; J gene: TRBJ2-1; D gene: .; clone size: .; CDR3 protein: CASSPLSSYQRSGNEQFF; CDR3 DNA: TGTGCCAGCTCACCGCTAAGTTCGTATCAGCGCTCCGGCAATGAGCAGTTCTTC
V gene: TRBV10-3; J gene: TRBJ2-7; D gene: .; clone size: .; CDR3 protein: CAISESERTSSYEQYF; CDR3 DNA: TGTGCCATCAGTGAGTCTGAACGTACCAGCTCCTACGAGCAGTACTTC
V gene: TRBV29-1; J gene: TRBJ1-1; D gene: .; clone size: .; CDR3 protein: CSVEGGTNTEAFF; CDR3 DNA: TGCAGCGTTGAAGGCGGCACCAACACTGAAGCTTTCTTT
V gene: TRBV5-1; J gene: TRBJ2-7; D gene: TRBD1; clone size: once; CDR3 protein: CASSQRVGTASYEQYF; CDR3 DNA: TGCGCCAGCAGCCAACGGGTCGGGACAGCGTCCTACGAGCAGTACTTC
V gene: TRBV2; J gene: TRBJ2-1; D gene: .; clone size: .; CDR3 protein: CASTERVINEQFF; CDR3 DNA: TGTGCCAGCACTGAGAGGGTTATCAATGAGCAGTTCTTC
V gene: TRBV6-6; J gene: TRBJ2-1; D gene: .; clone size: .; CDR3 protein: CATLQVGNEQFF; CDR3 DNA: TGTGCCACCTTACAGGTCGGAAATGAGCAGTTCTTC
V gene: TRBV5-1; J gene: TRBJ2-3; D gene: .; clone size: .; CDR3 protein: CASRVGTDTQYF; CDR3 DNA: TGCGCCAGCAGAGTAGGGACAGATACGCAGTATTTT
V gene: TRBV7-2; J gene: TRBJ2-5; D gene: .; clone size: .; CDR3 protein: CASSLVRETQYF; CDR3 DNA: TGTGCCAGCAGCTTAGTTAGGGAGACCCAGTACTTC
V gene: TRBV18; J gene: TRBJ2-3; D gene: .; clone size: .; CDR3 protein: CASSPAPKQGTTDTQYF; CDR3 DNA: TGTGCCAGCTCACCGGCCCCCAAACAGGGGACTACAGATACGCAGTATTTT
V gene: TRBV12-2; J gene: TRBJ1-5; D gene: .; clone size: .; CDR3 protein: CASRHRLQNQLIAISQHF; CDR3 DNA: TGTGCAAGTCGCCATCGACTACAGAATCAACTTATAGCAATCAGCCAGCATTTT
V gene: TRBV30; J gene: TRBJ1-3; D gene: .; clone size: .; CDR3 protein: CAWSALSGNTIYF; CDR3 DNA: TGTGCCTGGAGTGCTCTCTCTGGAAACACCATATATTTT
V gene: TRBV28; J gene: TRBJ2-7; D gene: .; clone size: .; CDR3 protein: CASSGVLSSYEQYF; CDR3 DNA: TGTGCCAGCAGTGGGGTCTTAAGCTCCTACGAGCAGTACTTC
V gene: TRBV7-2; J gene: TRBJ1-4; D gene: .; clone size: .; CDR3 protein: CASSLVSGTGGKLFF; CDR3 DNA: TGTGCCAGCAGCTTAGTTTCCGGAACGGGCGGAAAACTGTTTTTT
V gene: TRBV5-1; J gene: TRBJ2-7; D gene: .; clone size: once; CDR3 protein: CASRSNGGTTYEQYF; CDR3 DNA: TGCGCCAGCAGATCCAACGGCGGGACAACCTACGAGCAGTACTTC
V gene: TRBV2; J gene: TRBJ2-5; D gene: TRBD1; clone size: .; CDR3 protein: CASRYRLRDRGFLETQYF; CDR3 DNA: TGTGCCAGCAGATATAGACTCCGGGACAGGGGGTTTTTGGAGACCCAGTACTTC
V gene: TRBV7-6; J gene: TRBJ2-7; D gene: .; clone size: .; CDR3 protein: CASGAGPFYEQYF; CDR3 DNA: TGTGCCAGCGGAGCAGGCCCGTTCTACGAGCAGTACTTC
V gene: TRBV15; J gene: TRBJ2-1; D gene: TRBD2; clone size: .; CDR3 protein: CATRAGTSGRDRDREQFF; CDR3 DNA: TGTGCCACCAGGGCCGGGACTAGCGGGAGGGATAGGGATCGGGAGCAGTTCTTC